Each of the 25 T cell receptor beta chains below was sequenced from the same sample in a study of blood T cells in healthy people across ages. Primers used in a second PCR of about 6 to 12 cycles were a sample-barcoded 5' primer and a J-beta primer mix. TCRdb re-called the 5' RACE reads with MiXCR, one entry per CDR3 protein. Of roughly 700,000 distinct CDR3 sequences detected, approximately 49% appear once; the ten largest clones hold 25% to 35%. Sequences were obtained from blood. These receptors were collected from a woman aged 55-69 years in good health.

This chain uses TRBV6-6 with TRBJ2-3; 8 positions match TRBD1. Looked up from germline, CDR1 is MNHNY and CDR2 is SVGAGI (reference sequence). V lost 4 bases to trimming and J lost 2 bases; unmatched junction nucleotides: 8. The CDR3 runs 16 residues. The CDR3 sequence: CASSSGGTGSTDTQYF. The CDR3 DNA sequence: TGTGCCAGCAGTTCAGGCGGGACAGGATCCACAGATACGCAGTATTTT.

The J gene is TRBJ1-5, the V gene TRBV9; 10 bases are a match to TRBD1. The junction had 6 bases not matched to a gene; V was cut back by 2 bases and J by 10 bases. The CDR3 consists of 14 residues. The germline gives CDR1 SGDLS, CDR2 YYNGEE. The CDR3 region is CASSVGTGDLPQHF. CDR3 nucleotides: TGTGCCAGCAGCGTTGGGACAGGGGATCTTCCCCAGCATTTT. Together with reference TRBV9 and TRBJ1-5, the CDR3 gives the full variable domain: DSGVTQTPKHLITATGQRVTLRCSPRSGDLSVYWYQQSLDQGLQFLIQYYNGEERAKGNILERFSAQQFPDLHSELNLSSLELGDSALYFCASSVGTGDLPQHFGDGTRLSIL.

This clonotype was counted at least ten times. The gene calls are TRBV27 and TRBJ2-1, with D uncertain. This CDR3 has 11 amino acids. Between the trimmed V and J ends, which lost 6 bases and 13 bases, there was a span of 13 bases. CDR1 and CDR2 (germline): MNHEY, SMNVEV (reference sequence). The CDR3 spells CASRSQRVQFF. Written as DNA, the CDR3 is TGTGCCAGCAGGAGCCAGCGCGTTCAGTTCTTC.

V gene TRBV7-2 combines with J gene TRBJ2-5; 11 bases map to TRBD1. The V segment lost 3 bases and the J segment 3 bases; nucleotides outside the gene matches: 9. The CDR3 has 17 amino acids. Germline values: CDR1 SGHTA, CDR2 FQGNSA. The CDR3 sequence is CASSLGTGGFLEETQYF. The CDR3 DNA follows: TGTGCCAGCAGCTTGGGGACAGGGGGGTTTTTGGAAGAGACCCAGTACTTC.

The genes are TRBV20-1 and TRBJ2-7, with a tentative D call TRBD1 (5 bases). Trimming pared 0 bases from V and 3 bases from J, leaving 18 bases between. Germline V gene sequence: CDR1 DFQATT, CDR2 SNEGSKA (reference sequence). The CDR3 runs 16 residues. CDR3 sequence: CSARDSGRRMNYEQYF. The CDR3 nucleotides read TGCAGTGCTAGAGATTCAGGGCGTCGCATGAACTACGAGCAGTACTTC.

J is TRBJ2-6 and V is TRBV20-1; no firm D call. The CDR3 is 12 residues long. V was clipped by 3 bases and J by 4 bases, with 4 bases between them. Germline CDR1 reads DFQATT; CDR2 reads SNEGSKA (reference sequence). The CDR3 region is CSARPGANVLTF. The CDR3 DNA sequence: TGCAGTGCTAGGCCCGGGGCCAACGTCCTGACTTTC.

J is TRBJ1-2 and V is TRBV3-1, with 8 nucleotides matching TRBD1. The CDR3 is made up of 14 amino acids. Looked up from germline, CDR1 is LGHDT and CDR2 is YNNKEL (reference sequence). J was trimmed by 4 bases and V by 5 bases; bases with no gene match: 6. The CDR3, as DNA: TGTGCCAGCAGCTCCCTGACAGGGGCCTATGGCTACACCTTC. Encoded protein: CASSSLTGAYGYTF.

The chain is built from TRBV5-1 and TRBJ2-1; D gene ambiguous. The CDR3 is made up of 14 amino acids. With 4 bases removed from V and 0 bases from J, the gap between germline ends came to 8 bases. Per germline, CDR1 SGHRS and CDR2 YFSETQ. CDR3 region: CASSIQISYNEQFF. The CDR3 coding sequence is TGCGCCAGCAGCATCCAAATCTCCTACAATGAGCAGTTCTTC.

The CDR3 is CASSDREAKNIQYF. The DNA of the CDR3 is TGTGCCAGCAGTGACCGAGAGGCCAAAAACATTCAGTACTTC. The chain joins TRBV6-2 or TRBV6-3 to TRBJ2-4; D is unresolved. Trimming cost V 5 bases and J 1 base, with 9 bases left between them. The CDR3 has 14 amino acids. The V gene's germline CDR1 is MNHEY and CDR2 SVGEGT.

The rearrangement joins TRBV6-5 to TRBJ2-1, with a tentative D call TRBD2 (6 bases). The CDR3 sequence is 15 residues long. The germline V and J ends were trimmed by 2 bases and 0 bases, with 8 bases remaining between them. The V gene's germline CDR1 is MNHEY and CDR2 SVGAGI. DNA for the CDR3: TGTGCCAGCAGTTACGGCGGGGTCTCCTACAATGAGCAGTTCTTC. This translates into CASSYGGVSYNEQFF.

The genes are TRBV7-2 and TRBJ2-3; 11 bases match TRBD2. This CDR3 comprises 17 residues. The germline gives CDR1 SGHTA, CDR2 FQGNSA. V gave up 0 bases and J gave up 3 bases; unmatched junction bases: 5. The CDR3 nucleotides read TGTGCCAGCAGCTTAGCGTCCCTAGCGGGAGGAACAGATACGCAGTATTTT. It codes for CASSLASLAGGTDTQYF.

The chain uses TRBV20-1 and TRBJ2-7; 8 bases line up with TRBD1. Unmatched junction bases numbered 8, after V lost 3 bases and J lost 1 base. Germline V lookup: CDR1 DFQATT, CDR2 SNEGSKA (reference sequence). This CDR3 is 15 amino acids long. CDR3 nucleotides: TGCAGTGCTAGGATACCAGGGGGCCCATCCTACGAGCAGTACTTC. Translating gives CSARIPGGPSYEQYF.

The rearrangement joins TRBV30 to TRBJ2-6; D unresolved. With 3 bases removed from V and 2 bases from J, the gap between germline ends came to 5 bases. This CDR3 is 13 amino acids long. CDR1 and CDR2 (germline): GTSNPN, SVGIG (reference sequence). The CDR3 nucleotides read TGTGCCTGGAGGCAGGCTGGGGCCAACGTCCTGACTTTC. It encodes CAWRQAGANVLTF.

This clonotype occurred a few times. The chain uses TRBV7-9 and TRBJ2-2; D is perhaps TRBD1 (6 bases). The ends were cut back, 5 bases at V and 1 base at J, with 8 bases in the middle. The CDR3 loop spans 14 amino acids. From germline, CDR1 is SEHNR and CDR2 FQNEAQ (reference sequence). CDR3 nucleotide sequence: TGTGCCAGCAGCACGACAGGGAACACCGGGGAGCTGTTTTTT. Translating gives CASSTTGNTGELFF.

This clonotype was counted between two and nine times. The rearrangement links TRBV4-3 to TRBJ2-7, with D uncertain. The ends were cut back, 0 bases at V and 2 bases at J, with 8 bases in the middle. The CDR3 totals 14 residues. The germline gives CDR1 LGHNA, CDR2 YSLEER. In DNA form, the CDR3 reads TGCGCCAGCAGCCAAGAGCCTCAGGCCTACGAGCAGTACTTC. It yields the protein CASSQEPQAYEQYF.

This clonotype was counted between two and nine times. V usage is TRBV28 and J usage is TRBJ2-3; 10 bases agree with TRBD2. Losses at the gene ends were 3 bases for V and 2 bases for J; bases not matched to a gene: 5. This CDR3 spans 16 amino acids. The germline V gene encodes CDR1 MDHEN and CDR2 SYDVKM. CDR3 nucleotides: TGTGCCAGCAGTTTCGGGACTAGCGACTACACAGATACGCAGTATTTT. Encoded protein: CASSFGTSDYTDTQYF.

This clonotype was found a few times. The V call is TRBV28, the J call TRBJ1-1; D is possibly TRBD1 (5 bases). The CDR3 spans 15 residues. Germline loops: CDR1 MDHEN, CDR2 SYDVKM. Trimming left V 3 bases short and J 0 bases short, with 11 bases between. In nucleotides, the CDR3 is TGTGCCAGCAGTTTGCCCGGGGCAATGAACACTGAAGCTTTCTTT. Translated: CASSLPGAMNTEAFF. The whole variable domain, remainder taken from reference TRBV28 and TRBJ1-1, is DVKVTQSSRYLVKRTGEKVFLECVQDMDHENMFWYRQDPGLGLRLIYFSYDVKMKEKGDIPEGYSVSREKKERFSLILESASTNQTSMYLCASSLPGAMNTEAFFGQGTRLTVV.

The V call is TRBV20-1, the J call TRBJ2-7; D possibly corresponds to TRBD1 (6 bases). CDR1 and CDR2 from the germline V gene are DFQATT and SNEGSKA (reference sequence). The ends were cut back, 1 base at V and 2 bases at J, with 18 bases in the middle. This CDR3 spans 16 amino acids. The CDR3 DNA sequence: TGCAGTGCTAGAGCGGCGGGCAGGGGTACAGCCTACGAGCAGTACTTC. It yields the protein CSARAAGRGTAYEQYF.

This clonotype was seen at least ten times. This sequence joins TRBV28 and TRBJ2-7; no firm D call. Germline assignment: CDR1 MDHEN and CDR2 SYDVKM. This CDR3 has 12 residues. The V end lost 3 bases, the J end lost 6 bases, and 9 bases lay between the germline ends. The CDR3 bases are TGTGCCAGCAGTTTCGTGGGTCGCGAGCAGTACTTC. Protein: CASSFVGREQYF.

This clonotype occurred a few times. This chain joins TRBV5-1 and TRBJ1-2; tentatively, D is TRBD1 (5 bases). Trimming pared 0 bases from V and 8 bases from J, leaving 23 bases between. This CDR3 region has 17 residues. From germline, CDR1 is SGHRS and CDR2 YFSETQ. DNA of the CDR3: TGCGCCAGCAGCTTGGCCCTAGCGGGCAGGGCGGCGGAGGGCTACACCTTC. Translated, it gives CASSLALAGRAAEGYTF.

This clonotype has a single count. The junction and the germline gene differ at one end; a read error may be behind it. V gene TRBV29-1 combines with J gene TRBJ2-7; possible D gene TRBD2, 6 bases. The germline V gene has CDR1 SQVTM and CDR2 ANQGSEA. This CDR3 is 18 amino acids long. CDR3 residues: CGVGGGLGGGIQNYEQYF. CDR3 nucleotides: TGCGGCGTTGGTGGGGGACTGGGTGGCGGGATCCAAAACTACGAGCAGTACTTC.

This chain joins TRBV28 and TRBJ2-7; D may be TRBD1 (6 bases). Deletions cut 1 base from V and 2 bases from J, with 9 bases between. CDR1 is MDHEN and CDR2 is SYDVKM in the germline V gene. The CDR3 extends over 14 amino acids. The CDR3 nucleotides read TGTGCCAGCAGTTTATATGGGGGCCCCTACGAGCAGTACTTC. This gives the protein CASSLYGGPYEQYF.

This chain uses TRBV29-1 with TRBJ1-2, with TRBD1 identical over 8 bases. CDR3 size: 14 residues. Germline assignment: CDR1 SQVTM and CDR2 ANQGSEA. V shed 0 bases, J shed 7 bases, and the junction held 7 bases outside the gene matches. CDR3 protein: CSVEEGQGAGGYTF. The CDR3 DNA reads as TGCAGCGTTGAAGAGGGGCAGGGGGCTGGTGGCTACACCTTC.

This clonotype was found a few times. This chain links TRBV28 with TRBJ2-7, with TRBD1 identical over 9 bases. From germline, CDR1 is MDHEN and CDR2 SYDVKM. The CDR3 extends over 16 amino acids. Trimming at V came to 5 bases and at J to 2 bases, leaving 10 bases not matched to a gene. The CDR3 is CASSPPPGTGTYEQYF. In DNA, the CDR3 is TGTGCCAGCAGTCCACCCCCCGGGACAGGGACCTACGAGCAGTACTTC.

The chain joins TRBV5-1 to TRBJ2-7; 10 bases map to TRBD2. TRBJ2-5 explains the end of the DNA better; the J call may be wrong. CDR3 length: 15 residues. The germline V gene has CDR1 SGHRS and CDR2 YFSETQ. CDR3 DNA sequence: TGCGCCAGCAGTCGGACTAGCGGCCTTTGGGAGACCCAGTACTTC. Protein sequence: CASSRTSGLWETQYF.